The rows below give T cell receptor beta chains drawn from one sample of a study of Graves' ophthalmopathy and Graves' hyperthyroidism. One entry per CDR3 protein results from TCRdb running MiXCR on the multiplex PCR reads. The top ten clones hold approximately 6.9% of a sample with hundreds of thousands of distinct CDR3 sequences, about a fifth of them seen once. The sequenced sample consisted of peripheral blood. Receptors were obtained from a woman between 18 and 30 years old with stable Graves' hyperthyroidism. Some clones in this sample may be carry-over from other donors' samples. CDR3s include the opening cysteine and the closing phenylalanine or tryptophan. Each record gives: D gene, J gene, V gene, clone size, CDR3 DNA, CDR3 protein. The D gene is left open where the match is weak. Clone size, where shown, is once, few, many, or a class for clones that have expanded.

d_gene: NA
j_gene: TRBJ1-1
v_gene: TRBV7-9
abundance: NA
CDR3nt: TGTGCCAGCAGCTTAGGGACAATTTCTTACACTGAAGCTTTCTTT
CDR3aa: CASSLGTISYTEAFF

d_gene: NA
j_gene: TRBJ2-7
v_gene: TRBV27
abundance: many
CDR3nt: TGTGCCAGCAGTTCACTAGCCACCCCCCGGGACGAGCAGTACTTC
CDR3aa: CASSSLATPRDEQYF

d_gene: NA
j_gene: TRBJ1-6
v_gene: TRBV9
abundance: NA
CDR3nt: TGTGCCAGCAGCGGACTGGGGTTAGAGCTATCGGGTTCACCCCTCCACTTT
CDR3aa: CASSGLGLELSGSPLHF

d_gene: NA
j_gene: TRBJ1-1
v_gene: TRBV2
abundance: few
CDR3nt: TGTGCCAGCAAAAAGAGGGGCCTCACTGAAGCTTTCTTT
CDR3aa: CASKKRGLTEAFF

d_gene: TRBD1
j_gene: TRBJ2-4
v_gene: TRBV19
abundance: NA
CDR3nt: TGTGCCAGTAGTGCATTTGGGACAGAAAACATTCAGTACTTC
CDR3aa: CASSAFGTENIQYF

d_gene: TRBD1
j_gene: TRBJ1-2
v_gene: TRBV20-1
abundance: once
CDR3nt: TGCAGTGCTAGAGGGGGACAGCGAATTATTACTATCTATGGCTACACCTTC
CDR3aa: CSARGGQRIITIYGYTF

d_gene: NA
j_gene: TRBJ2-2
v_gene: TRBV20-1
abundance: many
CDR3nt: TGCAGTGCCTTGGGACGGTCCGGGGAGCTGTTTTTT
CDR3aa: CSALGRSGELFF

d_gene: NA
j_gene: TRBJ1-5
v_gene: TRBV6-2/TRBV6-3
abundance: NA
CDR3nt: TGTGCCAGCAGTTATAGCAGTTATAGCAATCAGCCCCAGCATTTT
CDR3aa: CASSYSSYSNQPQHF

d_gene: TRBD2
j_gene: TRBJ2-2
v_gene: TRBV30
abundance: NA
CDR3nt: TGTGCCTGGAGTGGGGCCAGCGGGGGGGCCGGGGAGCTGTTTTTT
CDR3aa: CAWSGASGGAGELFF

d_gene: NA
j_gene: TRBJ2-7
v_gene: TRBV27
abundance: many
CDR3nt: TGTGCCAGCAGTCTAACAGGGTTGTCGTCCTACGAGCAGTACTTC
CDR3aa: CASSLTGLSSYEQYF

d_gene: TRBD1
j_gene: TRBJ2-5
v_gene: TRBV5-1
abundance: many
CDR3nt: TGCGCCAGCAGCCGCGGACAGGCCCAAGAGACCCAGTACTTC
CDR3aa: CASSRGQAQETQYF

d_gene: NA
j_gene: TRBJ1-1
v_gene: TRBV2
abundance: NA
CDR3nt: TGTGCCAGCAGTGAAGATGTAGGGGCCTACACTGAAGCTTTCTTT
CDR3aa: CASSEDVGAYTEAFF

d_gene: TRBD1
j_gene: TRBJ2-7
v_gene: TRBV12-3/TRBV12-4
abundance: many
CDR3nt: TGTGCCAGCAGTCCCGACAGGGGCGAGCAGTACTTC
CDR3aa: CASSPDRGEQYF

d_gene: TRBD1
j_gene: TRBJ1-6
v_gene: TRBV11-2
abundance: many
CDR3nt: TGTGCCAGCAGCCGGACAGGGCCCAATTCACCCCTCCACTTT
CDR3aa: CASSRTGPNSPLHF

d_gene: NA
j_gene: TRBJ2-3
v_gene: TRBV20-1
abundance: few
CDR3nt: TGCAGTGCTAGAGATCGACTAGGAGGAGATACGCAGTATTTT
CDR3aa: CSARDRLGGDTQYF

d_gene: TRBD2
j_gene: TRBJ2-5
v_gene: TRBV5-1
abundance: many
CDR3nt: TGCGCCAGCAGCTTGGTGTCGGGGGGGCCTAGGGAGACCCAGTACTTC
CDR3aa: CASSLVSGGPRETQYF

d_gene: NA
j_gene: TRBJ1-2
v_gene: TRBV12-3/TRBV12-4
abundance: many
CDR3nt: TGTGCCAGCAGCAACCCTACTGGGAGGTATGGCTACACCTTC
CDR3aa: CASSNPTGRYGYTF

d_gene: NA
j_gene: TRBJ1-1
v_gene: TRBV7-8
abundance: many
CDR3nt: TGTGCCAGCAGCCAACGAAGGGAGGGGCAGCGTTTCTTT
CDR3aa: CASSQRREGQRFF

d_gene: NA
j_gene: TRBJ2-7
v_gene: TRBV12-3/TRBV12-4
abundance: many
CDR3nt: TGTGCCTGCAGTTTTAGAACCCCGGACAGTACCTACGAGCAGTACTTC
CDR3aa: CACSFRTPDSTYEQYF

d_gene: TRBD1
j_gene: TRBJ2-4
v_gene: TRBV6-1
abundance: many
CDR3nt: TGTGCCAGCCGTAAACAGGGGTTCGCCAAAAACATTCAGTACTTC
CDR3aa: CASRKQGFAKNIQYF

d_gene: NA
j_gene: TRBJ1-1
v_gene: TRBV6-5
abundance: many
CDR3nt: TGTGCCAGCACCGGGTCAGGTGGGAACACTGAAGCTTTCTTT
CDR3aa: CASTGSGGNTEAFF

d_gene: NA
j_gene: TRBJ2-2
v_gene: TRBV10-3
abundance: many
CDR3nt: TGTGCCATCAGTGAGTCGGCAAGGACGAACACCGGGGAGCTGTTTTTT
CDR3aa: CAISESARTNTGELFF

d_gene: NA
j_gene: TRBJ2-7
v_gene: TRBV13
abundance: many
CDR3nt: TGTGCCAGCAGCAAATGGGAGGGGGGGAACGAGCAGTACTTC
CDR3aa: CASSKWEGGNEQYF

d_gene: NA
j_gene: TRBJ2-2
v_gene: TRBV6-2/TRBV6-3
abundance: NA
CDR3nt: TGTGCCAGCAGTTACCCTACCCAGGACCCACACTCGAACACCGGGGAGCTGTTTTTT
CDR3aa: CASSYPTQDPHSNTGELFF

d_gene: NA
j_gene: TRBJ2-7
v_gene: TRBV15
abundance: many
CDR3nt: TGTGCCACCAGCAGGGAACTCCTCAACTACGAGCAGTACTTC
CDR3aa: CATSRELLNYEQYF

d_gene: NA
j_gene: TRBJ1-1
v_gene: TRBV11-2
abundance: NA
CDR3nt: TGTGCCAGCAGCTTATCACAGGGCGCTGAAGCTTTCTTT
CDR3aa: CASSLSQGAEAFF

d_gene: TRBD1
j_gene: TRBJ2-5
v_gene: TRBV28
abundance: NA
CDR3nt: TGTGCCCTAGCACCCCTCGTGGGGACAGGGGATACCCAGTACTTC
CDR3aa: CALAPLVGTGDTQYF

d_gene: NA
j_gene: TRBJ1-1
v_gene: TRBV28
abundance: NA
CDR3nt: TGTGCCAGCAGACTCCCCCAGGGTGGGAACACTGAAGCTTTCTTT
CDR3aa: CASRLPQGGNTEAFF

d_gene: TRBD1
j_gene: TRBJ1-1
v_gene: TRBV6-1
abundance: few
CDR3nt: TGTGCCAGCAGTGAGATCTGGACAGGGGGCTACTCGTGGCCTGAAGCTTTCTTT
CDR3aa: CASSEIWTGGYSWPEAFF

d_gene: NA
j_gene: TRBJ2-7
v_gene: TRBV7-3
abundance: NA
CDR3nt: TGTGCCAGCAGCGAGGACAGTTCGAGCTCCTACGAGCAGTACTTC
CDR3aa: CASSEDSSSSYEQYF

d_gene: TRBD1
j_gene: TRBJ2-7
v_gene: TRBV27
abundance: many
CDR3nt: TGTGCCAGCAGTTCCGAGACAGGGCCCTACGAGCAGTACTTC
CDR3aa: CASSSETGPYEQYF

d_gene: NA
j_gene: TRBJ1-1
v_gene: TRBV11-2
abundance: many
CDR3nt: TGTGCCAGCAGCTCTAGGTCACCAAGTGGGAACACTGAAGCTTTCTTT
CDR3aa: CASSSRSPSGNTEAFF

d_gene: NA
j_gene: TRBJ1-5
v_gene: TRBV24-1
abundance: NA
CDR3nt: TGTGCCACCAGTGAGGCGGGGACTTTCAATCAGCCCCAGCATTTT
CDR3aa: CATSEAGTFNQPQHF

d_gene: NA
j_gene: TRBJ1-1
v_gene: TRBV3-1
abundance: many
CDR3nt: TGTGCCAGCAGCCAAGCGAGGGGGGCTGAAGCTTTCTTT
CDR3aa: CASSQARGAEAFF

d_gene: TRBD1
j_gene: TRBJ1-2
v_gene: TRBV24-1
abundance: many
CDR3nt: TGTGCCACCAGTGAGGCGTGGGGACAGGGGTCCGCCAGCTATGGCTACACCTTC
CDR3aa: CATSEAWGQGSASYGYTF

d_gene: TRBD1
j_gene: TRBJ1-1
v_gene: TRBV29-1
abundance: many
CDR3nt: TGCAGCGCACGGACAGGACAGAACACTGAAGCTTTCTTT
CDR3aa: CSARTGQNTEAFF

d_gene: TRBD1
j_gene: TRBJ1-1
v_gene: TRBV5-1
abundance: NA
CDR3nt: TGCGCCAGCAGCGTCGGACAGGGAGCTTTAAAGACTGAAGCTTTCTTT
CDR3aa: CASSVGQGALKTEAFF

d_gene: NA
j_gene: TRBJ2-7
v_gene: TRBV6-1
abundance: few
CDR3nt: TGTGCCAGCAGTAGAGGTGGAGCTTTCTACGAGCAGTACTTC
CDR3aa: CASSRGGAFYEQYF

d_gene: NA
j_gene: TRBJ1-1
v_gene: TRBV28
abundance: once
CDR3nt: TGTGCCAGCAGTTTGCCGGGCCTCTATACTGAAGCTTTCTTT
CDR3aa: CASSLPGLYTEAFF

d_gene: TRBD1
j_gene: TRBJ1-2
v_gene: TRBV27
abundance: many
CDR3nt: TGTGCCAGCAGTCCGTGGAACAGGGGAAATGGAGGCTACACCTTC
CDR3aa: CASSPWNRGNGGYTF

d_gene: NA
j_gene: TRBJ1-5
v_gene: TRBV27
abundance: many
CDR3nt: TGTGCCAGCAGTTCAGTAACGGACCCTGGGGGTCATCAGCCCCAGCATTTT
CDR3aa: CASSSVTDPGGHQPQHF

d_gene: NA
j_gene: TRBJ1-6
v_gene: TRBV28
abundance: many
CDR3nt: TGTGCCAGCAGTTTAAAGGGACACGTTTCACCCCTCCACTTT
CDR3aa: CASSLKGHVSPLHF

d_gene: NA
j_gene: TRBJ2-5
v_gene: TRBV20-1
abundance: NA
CDR3nt: TGCAGTGCTAGAGATCGGAGGGTTCCCGAGACCCAGTACTTC
CDR3aa: CSARDRRVPETQYF

d_gene: NA
j_gene: TRBJ2-7
v_gene: TRBV12-3/TRBV12-4
abundance: many
CDR3nt: TGTGCCAGCAGTTTTCCGAGGACATCGAGCTCCTACGAGCAGTACTTC
CDR3aa: CASSFPRTSSSYEQYF

d_gene: TRBD1
j_gene: TRBJ2-2
v_gene: TRBV28
abundance: NA
CDR3nt: TGTGCCAGCTTGACAGGGCTAGGCGGGGAGCTGTTTTTT
CDR3aa: CASLTGLGGELFF

d_gene: NA
j_gene: TRBJ1-6
v_gene: TRBV20-1
abundance: NA
CDR3nt: TGCAGTGCTAGGCAACGGGGACCGTATAATTCACCCCTCCACTTT
CDR3aa: CSARQRGPYNSPLHF

d_gene: NA
j_gene: TRBJ1-1
v_gene: TRBV20-1
abundance: many
CDR3nt: TGCAGTGCTAGCCAGAGGAGGCAGAACACTGAAGCTTTCTTT
CDR3aa: CSASQRRQNTEAFF

d_gene: NA
j_gene: TRBJ2-5
v_gene: TRBV6-1
abundance: many
CDR3nt: TGTGCCAGCAGACCTCTGAGGGCCCAAGAGACCCAGTACTTC
CDR3aa: CASRPLRAQETQYF

d_gene: TRBD1
j_gene: TRBJ1-1
v_gene: TRBV6-2/TRBV6-3
abundance: NA
CDR3nt: TGTGCCAGCAGTTACGATGGCAGGGGGCATACTGAAGCTTTCTTT
CDR3aa: CASSYDGRGHTEAFF

d_gene: TRBD2
j_gene: TRBJ2-7
v_gene: TRBV11-2
abundance: many
CDR3nt: TGTGCCAGCGTCCCCGGGCTAGCGGGTAACTACGAGCAGTACTTC
CDR3aa: CASVPGLAGNYEQYF

d_gene: NA
j_gene: TRBJ1-5
v_gene: TRBV12-3/TRBV12-4
abundance: NA
CDR3nt: TGTGCCAGCAGCCCTGCTGGACCTAGCAATCAGCCCCAGCATTTT
CDR3aa: CASSPAGPSNQPQHF

d_gene: TRBD2
j_gene: TRBJ2-7
v_gene: TRBV28
abundance: few
CDR3nt: TGTGCCAGCTTCCCTAGCGGGAGCTACGAGCAGTACTTC
CDR3aa: CASFPSGSYEQYF

d_gene: NA
j_gene: TRBJ2-7
v_gene: TRBV4-1
abundance: NA
CDR3nt: TGCGCCAGCAGCCAAGAAGGATCTGGGGTGGGTCCCCGACCCTTC
CDR3aa: CASSQEGSGVGPRPF

d_gene: NA
j_gene: TRBJ1-3
v_gene: TRBV5-1
abundance: NA
CDR3nt: TGCGCCAGCAGCTTGGAGGCCGCCGGAAACACCATATATTTT
CDR3aa: CASSLEAAGNTIYF

d_gene: TRBD1
j_gene: TRBJ1-2
v_gene: TRBV2
abundance: many
CDR3nt: TGTGCCATAGGTCCCGGGACAGTCTATGGCTACACCTTC
CDR3aa: CAIGPGTVYGYTF

d_gene: NA
j_gene: TRBJ1-6
v_gene: TRBV5-1
abundance: NA
CDR3nt: TGCGCCAGCAGCTTGGGCCAGTATTCACCCCTCCACTTT
CDR3aa: CASSLGQYSPLHF

d_gene: TRBD1
j_gene: TRBJ1-2
v_gene: TRBV10-3
abundance: many
CDR3nt: TGTGCCATCAGAGGGGGACAGGCGGAAGGCTACACCTTC
CDR3aa: CAIRGGQAEGYTF